These 29 T cell receptor beta chains were sequenced from one sample in a study of blood T cell repertoires in COVID-19. The data were produced by immunoSEQ multiplex PCR, yet TCRdb's version contains in-frame clones alone and is incomplete. There are roughly 200,000 clones in the sample; around 85% occur only once, and roughly 13% lies in the top ten. The specimen sequenced was peripheral blood. The receptors originated from a man aged 45-65 years who had recovered from COVID-19.

The chain uses TRBV5-1 and TRBJ2-3, with 7 bases matching TRBD1. V was clipped by 5 bases and J by 0 bases; unmatched bases: 3. Germline CDR1 and CDR2: SGHRS and YFSETQ. There are 14 residues in the CDR3. The CDR3 sequence is CASSGQVSTDTQYF. The CDR3 nucleotides are TGCGCCAGCAGTGGACAGGTCAGCACAGATACGCAGTATTTT.

This chain uses TRBV2 with TRBJ1-5, with D hard to call. CDR1 is SNHLY and CDR2 is FYNNEI in the germline V gene. The CDR3 is 12 residues long. V lost 4 bases, J lost 4 bases, and 5 bases lay in between. The CDR3, as DNA: TGTGCCAGCAGTGGGCCAAATCAGCCCCAGCATTTT. As protein: CASSGPNQPQHF.

This clone was recorded a few times. The chain recombines TRBV18 with TRBJ1-2; unclear D gene. This CDR3 contains 13 residues. V was cut by 3 bases and J by 5 bases, with 10 bases left in between. Germline loops: CDR1 KGHSH, CDR2 LQKENI. CDR3 in DNA: TGTGCCAGCTCACCGTCCAGTAATTATGGCTACACCTTC. Protein product: CASSPSSNYGYTF.

This chain links TRBV6-1 with TRBJ2-1, with 9 bases identical to TRBD1. CDR1 and CDR2 (germline): MNHNS, SASEGT. The CDR3 runs to 15 residues. V lost 4 bases to trimming and J lost 0 bases; unmatched junction nucleotides: 1. CDR3 in amino acids: CASSGDRVSYNEQFF. The CDR3 DNA reads as TGTGCCAGCAGTGGGGACAGGGTCTCCTACAATGAGCAGTTCTTC.

The V gene is TRBV7-7, the J gene TRBJ2-7; tentatively, D is TRBD1 (6 bases). The length of the CDR3 is 13 residues. V was cut by 5 bases and J by 3 bases, with 11 bases left in between. Per germline, CDR1 SSHAT and CDR2 FNYEAQ (reference sequence). The CDR3 coding sequence is TGTGCCAGCAGCCAAGGACAGAACTACGAGCAGTACTTC. Protein sequence: CASSQGQNYEQYF.

The chain combines TRBV7-2 with TRBJ2-4; possible D gene TRBD2, 6 bases. The germline CDR1 and CDR2 sequences are SGHTA and FQGNSA. CDR3 length equals 16 residues. Trimming took 5 bases from V and 5 from J, leaving 19 bases between them. The CDR3 DNA follows: TGTGCCAGCAGCGACAGACGGGCCAGGGAGGAAAACATTCAGTACTTC. Translation: CASSDRRAREENIQYF. Full variable domain (rest looked up from reference TRBV7-2 and TRBJ2-4): GAGVSQSPSNKVTEKGKDVELRCDPISGHTALYWYRQSLGQGLEFLIYFQGNSAPDKSGLPSDRFSAERTGGSVSTLTIQRTQQEDSAVYLCASSDRRAREENIQYFGAGTRLSVL.

This chain uses TRBV7-3 with TRBJ2-1, with a weak D call TRBD2 (6 bases). V was trimmed by 2 bases and J by 8 bases, leaving 10 bases between them. The germline V gene encodes CDR1 SGHTA and CDR2 FQGTGA. The CDR3 contains 13 residues. CDR3 sequence reads: CASSLVGGYEQFF. The CDR3 DNA reads TGTGCCAGCAGCTTAGTGGGAGGCTATGAGCAGTTCTTC.

This chain connects TRBV12-3 or TRBV12-4 to TRBJ1-2; 8 bases line up with TRBD1. Trimming took 3 bases from V and 8 from J; bases not matched to a gene: 5. The CDR3 totals 13 residues. As DNA, the CDR3 is TGTGCCAGCAGTTTTTACAGGGGGGAGGGCTACACCTTC. It translates to CASSFYRGEGYTF.

The chain couples TRBV29-1 to TRBJ1-1; 8 nucleotides line up with TRBD1. The CDR3 is made up of 13 amino acids. Germline V lookup: CDR1 SQVTM, CDR2 ANQGSEA. Trimming removed 4 bases from V and 5 bases from J; junction bases left unmatched: 6. The CDR3, as DNA: TGCAGCGTTGGTACTACAGGGGGTACTGAAGCTTTCTTT. It encodes CSVGTTGGTEAFF.

CDR3 coding DNA: TGTGCCACCAGTCCGACTAGGGATGAGCAGTTCTTC. Amino acids: CATSPTRDEQFF. The chain employs TRBV15 and TRBJ2-1, with a tentative D call TRBD2 (6 bases). This CDR3 region has 12 residues. V was shortened by 6 bases and J by 8 bases, with 11 bases between the two germline ends. Germline V gene sequence: CDR1 LNHNV, CDR2 YYDKDF (reference sequence).

V usage is TRBV15 and J usage is TRBJ2-7; no reliable D call. The V end was cut by 3 bases, the J end by 0 bases, with 9 bases between. CDR1 is LNHNV, CDR2 YYDKDF, per germline (reference sequence). The CDR3 covers 14 residues. CDR3 in DNA: TGTGCCACCAGCAGGAGAGGTAGCTCCTACGAGCAGTACTTC. Translating it yields CATSRRGSSYEQYF.

The CDR3 nucleotides are TGTGCCAGTAGTGGGGGACTAGCGGGAGCCCTTTACAATGAGCAGTTCTTC. Translating it yields CASSGGLAGALYNEQFF. The V call is TRBV19, the J call TRBJ2-1; 14 positions match TRBD2. Germline V gives CDR1 LNHDA, CDR2 SQIVND (reference sequence). CDR3 length: 17 amino acids. V was pared by 5 bases and J by 4 bases, with 7 bases of the junction left unmatched. Full variable domain (remainder filled in from reference TRBV19 and TRBJ2-1): DGGITQSPKYLFRKEGQNVTLSCEQNLNHDAMYWYRQDPGQGLRLIYYSQIVNDFQKGDIAEGYSVSREKKESFPLTVTSAQKNPTAFYLCASSGGLAGALYNEQFFGPGTRLTVL.

This clone was detected ten times or more. The chain combines TRBV3-1 (or the pseudogene TRBV3-2) with TRBJ2-7, with 10 bases aligning to TRBD2. The CDR3 runs to 15 residues. Germline CDR1 and CDR2: LGHDT and YNNKEL (reference sequence). V shed 4 bases and J 6 bases; nucleotides not matched to a gene: 9. CDR3 coding DNA: TGTGCCAGCAGCCGCTCGCTAGCGGGAGAACCCGAGCAGTACTTC. This gives the protein CASSRSLAGEPEQYF.

The chain combines TRBV19 with TRBJ2-7; 9 nucleotides align to TRBD1. Germline assignment: CDR1 LNHDA and CDR2 SQIVND (reference sequence). The ends lost 5 bases at V and 6 bases at J; junction bases unmatched: 8. This CDR3 has 14 residues. Here the CDR3 reads CASSVRDRVGEQYF. CDR3 sequence (DNA): TGTGCCAGTAGTGTACGGGACAGGGTAGGCGAGCAGTACTTC. Filled out from reference TRBV19 and TRBJ2-7, the complete variable domain reads DGGITQSPKYLFRKEGQNVTLSCEQNLNHDAMYWYRQDPGQGLRLIYYSQIVNDFQKGDIAEGYSVSREKKESFPLTVTSAQKNPTAFYLCASSVRDRVGEQYFGPGTRLTVT.

The rearrangement uses TRBV6-5 and TRBJ1-3; D unclear. From germline, CDR1 is MNHEY and CDR2 SVGAGI. The CDR3 totals 15 residues. V dropped 4 bases and J dropped 0 bases, with 10 bases sitting between them. The CDR3 region is CASSLMARSGNTIYF. The CDR3, as DNA: TGTGCCAGCAGTTTAATGGCTCGCTCTGGAAACACCATATATTTT.

The chain recombines TRBV21-1 with TRBJ2-7; the table's D call of TRBD1 was not tested on the DNA. TRBV21-1 has pseudogene status. The CDR3 has 20 residues. CDR3 sequence (DNA): TGTGCCAGCAGCAATTTATTCATGACTGAAGGGGAGACAGGGTCCTACGAGCAGTACTTC. Its translation is CASSNLFMTEGETGSYEQYF.

The J gene is TRBJ2-5, the V gene TRBV29-1, with 8 bases identical to TRBD2. Germline CDR1 is SQVTM and CDR2 is ANQGSEA. The junction had 8 bases not matched to a gene; V was cut back by 0 bases and J by 2 bases. The CDR3 is 16 amino acids. CDR3 residues: CSVEDLGTSLQETQYF. CDR3 DNA: TGCAGCGTTGAAGATCTGGGGACTAGTCTGCAAGAGACCCAGTACTTC.

The chain employs TRBV28 and TRBJ2-7; 7 bases are a match to TRBD1. This CDR3 contains 15 residues. From germline, CDR1 is MDHEN and CDR2 SYDVKM. V lost 4 bases and J lost 5; bases outside the gene matches: 11. This CDR3 is CASSSGRQGTHEQYF. The CDR3 DNA reads as TGTGCCAGCAGTTCGGGACGACAGGGAACCCACGAGCAGTACTTC.

Details on this clone: Other nucleotide sequences from this sample produce the same CDR3. The genes are TRBV20-1 and TRBJ2-7; TRBD1 agrees at 10 bases. This CDR3 comprises 12 residues. The trim removed 3 bases at V and 6 bases at J, leaving 2 bases unmatched. Germline values: CDR1 DFQATT, CDR2 SNEGSKA (reference sequence). CDR3 coding DNA: TGCAGTGCTAGTAGGACAGGGGGCGAGCAGTACTTC. Translating it yields CSASRTGGEQYF.

There are many counts of this clone. The rearrangement joins TRBV29-1 to TRBJ1-3; a weak D match, TRBD1 (5 bases). Germline V gene data show CDR1 as SQVTM and CDR2 as ANQGSEA. Deletions cut 6 bases from V and 0 bases from J, with 12 bases between. There are 14 residues in the CDR3. This CDR3 is CSVTGGSSGNTIYF. DNA of the CDR3: TGCAGCGTCACCGGGGGATCCTCTGGAAACACCATATATTTT. Full variable domain (missing parts from reference TRBV29-1 and TRBJ1-3): SAVISQKPSRDICQRGTSLTIQCQVDSQVTMMFWYRQQPGQSLTLIATANQGSEATYESGFVIDKFPISRPNLTFSTLTVSNMSPEDSSIYLCSVTGGSSGNTIYFGEGSWLTVV.

This chain connects TRBV30 to TRBJ2-1, with 12 bases that match TRBD1. Unmatched junction bases numbered 4, after V lost 3 bases and J lost 7 bases. Germline values: CDR1 GTSNPN, CDR2 SVGIG (reference sequence). The CDR3 totals 14 residues. The CDR3 DNA sequence: TGTGCCTGGAGGCGGGGACAGGGGGCTAATGAGCAGTTCTTC. It translates to CAWRRGQGANEQFF.

The V gene is TRBV12-2, the J gene TRBJ2-2; the listed D gene, TRBD1, was not tested against the DNA. TRBV12-2 is described as a pseudogene. This CDR3 has 22 amino acids. CDR3 sequence (DNA): TGTGCAAGTCGCTTAGAAGGGACTTGGGACAGGGGGCCGCGAAAGAACACCGGGGAGCTGTTTTTT. It specifies CASRLEGTWDRGPRKNTGELFF.

This clone was recorded only once. The chain is built from TRBV10-3 and TRBJ2-1, with TRBD1 as a possible D gene (6 bases). The CDR3 length is 13 residues. V lost 4 bases and J lost 8, with 12 bases in between. Germline V gene data show CDR1 as ENHRY and CDR2 as SYGVKD. CDR3 sequence: CAISVVQGDEQFF. CDR3 bases: TGTGCCATCAGTGTGGTACAGGGTGATGAGCAGTTCTTC.

The table lists this clone with a few counts. V gene TRBV18 combines with J gene TRBJ2-1; 9 bases are a match to TRBD2. CDR3 length equals 17 residues. Germline loops: CDR1 KGHSH, CDR2 LQKENI. The V and J ends lost 1 base and 0 bases, in that order; junction bases with no gene match: 4. The CDR3 loop is CASSPRTSVSSYNEQFF. DNA of the CDR3: TGTGCCAGCTCACCACGGACTAGCGTTAGCTCCTACAATGAGCAGTTCTTC.

The chain combines TRBV24-1 with TRBJ2-2, with TRBD1 matching over 9 bases. The V gene's germline CDR1 is KGHDR and CDR2 SFDVKD. CDR3 size: 18 residues. Losses at the gene ends were 4 bases for V and 0 bases for J; bases not matched to a gene: 8. CDR3 in DNA: TGTGCCACCAGTGACAAAACCGGGACAGGGACGAACACCGGGGAGCTGTTTTTT. It specifies CATSDKTGTGTNTGELFF.

This clone was found once. As DNA, the CDR3 is TGTGCCAGTAGGTCAGACAGCAGCCTCAATCAGCCCCAGCATTTT. Amino acid sequence: CASRSDSSLNQPQHF. The chain joins TRBV19 to TRBJ1-5, with D tentatively TRBD1 (5 bases). Trimming removed 6 bases from V and 3 bases from J, with 15 bases in between. The CDR3 runs to 15 residues. The germline V gene encodes CDR1 LNHDA and CDR2 SQIVND (reference sequence).

This clone occurred a few times. This sequence joins TRBV11-2 and TRBJ1-2; D unresolved. Germline CDR1 reads SGHAT; CDR2 reads FQNNGV. CDR3 size: 15 residues. The V end was cut by 2 bases, the J end by 5 bases, with 15 bases between. CDR3 region: CASSLSIDLQYGYTF. CDR3 DNA: TGTGCCAGCAGCTTAAGTATAGACTTACAATATGGCTACACCTTC.

V is TRBV4-3 and J is TRBJ2-3, with D possibly matching TRBD2 (6 bases). V lost 1 base and J 4 bases, leaving 15 bases between the germline ends. Germline values: CDR1 LGHNA, CDR2 YSLEER. The CDR3 runs to 16 residues. The CDR3 DNA reads TGCGCCAGCAGCCAAGCCCTCGGGAGTATTGCAGATACGCAGTATTTT. It specifies CASSQALGSIADTQYF.

The rearrangement links TRBV29-1 to TRBJ2-7; 9 positions agree with TRBD1. J gave up 3 bases and V 3 bases, and 12 bases lay outside the gene matches. This CDR3 is 16 amino acids long. Germline V gene data show CDR1 as SQVTM and CDR2 as ANQGSEA. Here the CDR3 reads CSVEGTGLMGIYEQYF. CDR3 in DNA: TGCAGCGTTGAGGGGACAGGGTTGATGGGCATCTACGAGCAGTACTTC.